The 18 T cell receptor beta chains reported below all come from one sample, sequenced in a study of CD8 T cells in Susac syndrome. Random hexamers were used to reverse transcribe roughly 0.45 to 1 ug of RNA. A single record per CDR3 protein comes from TCRdb applying MiXCR to the immunoSEQ multiplex PCR reads. In the table there are some 200,000 distinct CDR3 sequences, 90% to 95% of which are singletons. The sample taken for sequencing was CD4+ T cells from PBMCs. The receptors were gathered from a human donor with Susac syndrome.

This clonotype was counted a single time. The chain uses TRBV5-4 and TRBJ2-2, with 7 positions matching TRBD1. J gave up 1 base and V 1 base, and 10 bases lay outside the gene matches. CDR3 length: 18 residues. The V gene's germline CDR1 is SGHNT and CDR2 YYREEE (reference sequence). The CDR3 is CASSLLLGSGGNTGELFF. The CDR3 region has the DNA TGTGCCAGCAGCTTGCTTCTCGGGTCAGGGGGGAACACCGGGGAGCTGTTTTTT. The full variable domain, in which reference TRBV5-4 and TRBJ2-2 provide the parts outside the CDR3, is ETGVTQSPTHLIKTRGQQVTLRCSSQSGHNTVSWYQQALGQGPQFIFQYYREEENGRGNFPPRFSGLQFPNYSSELNVNALELDDSALYLCASSLLLGSGGNTGELFFGEGSRLTVL.

This sequence joins TRBV10-2 and TRBJ2-1; 10 bases fit TRBD2. There are 15 residues in the CDR3. Germline V lookup: CDR1 WSHSY, CDR2 SAAADI. The V gene end was trimmed by 6 bases and the J gene end by 11 bases; junction bases not matched to a gene: 13. The CDR3 reads CASRVPSGGLDKQFF. CDR3 coding DNA: TGCGCCAGCAGGGTCCCTAGCGGGGGTCTGGATAAGCAGTTCTTC.

The V call is TRBV11-3, the J call TRBJ2-1; D remains ambiguous. Germline CDR1 and CDR2: SGHNT and YENEEA. The CDR3 spans 13 residues. Trimming cost V 0 bases and J 11 bases, with 11 bases left between them. CDR3 sequence: CASSLDQRTKQFF. DNA for the CDR3: TGTGCCAGCAGCTTAGATCAACGGACCAAGCAGTTCTTC.

The chain couples TRBV18 to TRBJ2-5, with D perhaps being TRBD1 or TRBD2 (6 bases each). The germline V gene has CDR1 KGHSH and CDR2 LQKENI. Trimming removed 4 bases from V and 2 bases from J, with 11 bases in between. There are 14 residues in the CDR3. The CDR3 loop is CASSRGTIQETQYF. The CDR3 coding sequence is TGTGCCAGCTCACGCGGGACAATTCAAGAGACCCAGTACTTC.

The chain employs TRBV27 and TRBJ1-1, with D unresolved. Germline V gene lookup returns CDR1 MNHEY and CDR2 SMNVEV (reference sequence). Trimming cost V 5 bases and J 4 bases, with 17 bases left between them. The CDR3 contains 15 residues. The CDR3 loop is CASSPLEFKGTEAFF. The CDR3 DNA sequence: TGTGCCAGCAGTCCCCTCGAATTTAAAGGCACTGAAGCTTTCTTT.

The chain combines TRBV30 with TRBJ2-2, with D perhaps TRBD2 (6 bases). Germline CDR1 reads GTSNPN; CDR2 reads SVGIG (reference sequence). The CDR3 sequence is 14 residues long. Trimming removed 4 bases at V and 5 bases at J, with 14 bases between. The CDR3 DNA reads TGTGCCTGGAAGTGGGCGGGGAGGACCGGGGAGCTGTTTTTT. It specifies CAWKWAGRTGELFF.

This clonotype was counted once. This chain connects TRBV4-2 to TRBJ2-2, with D unresolved. Looked up from germline, CDR1 is LGHNA and CDR2 is YNFKEQ. Trimming took off 0 bases at V and 5 bases at J, with 13 bases between the two ends. CDR3 size: 16 residues. This chain's CDR3 is CASSQEISVGTGELFF. The CDR3 bases are TGTGCCAGCAGCCAAGAAATAAGTGTGGGAACCGGGGAGCTGTTTTTT.

This clonotype has just one count. The V call is TRBV7-9, the J call TRBJ2-5; the match to TRBD2 covers 10 bases. Germline CDR1 and CDR2: SEHNR and FQNEAQ (reference sequence). This CDR3 spans 15 amino acids. V lost 5 bases to trimming and J lost 5 bases; unmatched junction nucleotides: 8. CDR3 sequence reads: CASSPEAGGRETQYF. In DNA form, the CDR3 reads TGTGCCAGCAGCCCTGAAGCGGGGGGGCGGGAGACCCAGTACTTC.

This clonotype was picked up one time. V usage is TRBV5-1 and J usage is TRBJ2-3; TRBD2 matches 7 bases. Unmatched junction bases numbered 10, after V lost 2 bases and J lost 7 bases. The CDR3 contains 15 residues. The germline V gene has CDR1 SGHRS and CDR2 YFSETQ. CDR3 sequence (DNA): TGCGCCAGCAGCTTCGGGACTACGAGGACCTATACGCAGTATTTT. Amino acids: CASSFGTTRTYTQYF.

The gene calls are TRBV27 and TRBJ2-3; D tentatively fits TRBD1 or TRBD2 (6 bases each). CDR1 MNHEY and CDR2 SMNVEV come from the germline V gene (reference sequence). The CDR3 runs 15 residues. V lost 2 bases and J 1 base, leaving 10 bases between the germline ends. CDR3 nucleotide sequence: TGTGCCAGCAGTTTAACGGGGGCCGGCACAGATACGCAGTATTTT. It encodes CASSLTGAGTDTQYF.

The chain carries TRBV25-1 and TRBJ1-5; 8 nucleotides agree with TRBD1. The J segment lost 7 bases and the V segment lost 6 bases, leaving 8 bases of the junction unmatched. Germline CDR1 and CDR2: MGHDK and SYGVNS. The CDR3 is made up of 14 amino acids. The CDR3 nucleotides are TGTGCCAGCAGCCCTCAGGGGGCAAGGCAGCCCCAGCATTTT. This sequence encodes CASSPQGARQPQHF.

V gene TRBV5-6 combines with J gene TRBJ2-1, with TRBD2 as a possible D gene (6 bases). Trimming took 4 bases from V and 4 from J, leaving 15 bases between them. This CDR3 region has 15 residues. CDR1 SGHDT and CDR2 YYEEEE come from the germline V gene. The CDR3 region has the DNA TGTGCCAGCAGCCCCCCCGGGACTGGATACAATGAGCAGTTCTTC. The encoded protein is CASSPPGTGYNEQFF.

The V call is TRBV2, the J call TRBJ1-5; D uncertain. The V gene lost 8 bases and the J gene lost 4 bases, with 9 bases spanning the gap. This CDR3 is 12 amino acids long. From germline, CDR1 is SNHLY and CDR2 FYNNEI. CDR3 sequence: CASQAGNQPQHF. The CDR3 DNA sequence: TGTGCCAGCCAAGCGGGAAATCAGCCCCAGCATTTT.

The chain has TRBV6-1 and TRBJ1-5; D call uncertain. Trimming removed 6 bases at V and 0 bases at J, with 9 bases between. The CDR3 extends over 14 amino acids. Germline CDR1 is MNHNS and CDR2 is SASEGT. This chain's CDR3 is CASRGRDSNQPQHF. The CDR3 DNA reads TGTGCCAGCAGAGGACGGGATAGCAATCAGCCCCAGCATTTT.

The chain uses TRBV9 and TRBJ2-3; 10 nucleotides line up with TRBD2. CDR1 is SGDLS, CDR2 YYNGEE, per germline. V was clipped by 5 bases and J by 5 bases; unmatched bases: 11. This CDR3 has 16 residues. The CDR3 region has the DNA TGTGCCAGCAGTCAGAGAGAGCGGGGGGGACGAGATACGCAGTATTTT. It yields the protein CASSQRERGGRDTQYF.

This clonotype was detected only a few times. The chain recombines TRBV5-1 with TRBJ1-4; D not certain. The germline CDR1 and CDR2 sequences are SGHRS and YFSETQ. Trimming took 4 bases from V and 4 from J, leaving 14 bases between them. The CDR3 runs to 15 residues. The CDR3 region has the DNA TGCGCCAGCAGCACCGGACGGTCTGATAATGAAAAACTGTTTTTT. It yields the protein CASSTGRSDNEKLFF.

V gene TRBV5-1 combines with J gene TRBJ2-1, with TRBD2 matching 8 bases. There are 15 residues in the CDR3. Germline-derived CDR1 and CDR2 are SGHRS and YFSETQ. J was trimmed by 3 bases and V by 2 bases; bases with no gene match: 4. Here the CDR3 reads CASSFSGEDYNEQFF. Here the CDR3 DNA reads TGCGCCAGCAGCTTTAGCGGGGAAGACTACAATGAGCAGTTCTTC.

This clonotype appeared a single time. The chain employs TRBV6-5 and TRBJ2-3; 8 bases are shared with TRBD1. Per the germline V gene, CDR1 is MNHEY and CDR2 is SVGAGI. The junction had 10 bases not matched to a gene; V was cut back by 6 bases and J by 8 bases. This CDR3 spans 14 amino acids. CDR3 amino acids: CASSSGQGEGTQYF. CDR3 DNA sequence: TGTGCCAGCAGCTCCGGACAGGGAGAGGGTACGCAGTATTTT.